This TCR beta chain was captured by sequencing in a study of response to subunit inactivated influenza vaccine. Study results and caveats: T cells newly recruited by each seasonal influenza vaccination are few, the authors suggested.

Looked up from germline, CDR1 is SQVTM and CDR2 is ANQGSEA. The CDR3 totals 14 residues. V lost 6 bases to trimming and J lost 6 bases; unmatched junction nucleotides: 7. TCRdb reanalysed the RT-PCR reads using MiXCR and keeps one entry per CDR3 protein. The table shows a few hundred thousand distinct CDR3 sequences, with about 14% occurring only once. This clonotype showed up just a few times. Its antigen is unidentified. The chain combines TRBV29-1 with TRBJ2-7; 14 bases match TRBD2. The sequenced sample was PBMCs from blood, obtained 11 to 12 days after vaccination. This clonotype was sampled from a man in his forties or fifties who received an inactivated influenza vaccine. The CDR3 coding sequence is TGCAGCGTAGCGACTAGCGGGAGGGCGACCGAGCAGTACTTC. Protein sequence: CSVATSGRATEQYF.